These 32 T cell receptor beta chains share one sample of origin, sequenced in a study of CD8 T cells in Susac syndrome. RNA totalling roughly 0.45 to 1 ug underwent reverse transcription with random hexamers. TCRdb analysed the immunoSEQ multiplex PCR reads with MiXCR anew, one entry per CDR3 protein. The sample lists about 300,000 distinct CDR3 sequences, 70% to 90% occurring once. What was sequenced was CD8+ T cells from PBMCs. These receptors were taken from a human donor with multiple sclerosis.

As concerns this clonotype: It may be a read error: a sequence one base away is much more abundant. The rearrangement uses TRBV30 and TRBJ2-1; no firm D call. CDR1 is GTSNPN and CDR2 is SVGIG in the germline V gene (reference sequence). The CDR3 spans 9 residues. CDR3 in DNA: TGTGCCGGCCTAGGAGAGCAGTTGTTC. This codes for CAGLGEQLF.

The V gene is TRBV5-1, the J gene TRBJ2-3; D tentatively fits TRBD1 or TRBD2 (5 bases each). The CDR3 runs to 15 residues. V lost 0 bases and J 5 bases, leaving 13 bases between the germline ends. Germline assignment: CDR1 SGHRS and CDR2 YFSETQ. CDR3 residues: CASSLAGSGGDTQYF. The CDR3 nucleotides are TGCGCCAGCAGCTTGGCCGGGTCTGGGGGAGATACGCAGTATTTT.

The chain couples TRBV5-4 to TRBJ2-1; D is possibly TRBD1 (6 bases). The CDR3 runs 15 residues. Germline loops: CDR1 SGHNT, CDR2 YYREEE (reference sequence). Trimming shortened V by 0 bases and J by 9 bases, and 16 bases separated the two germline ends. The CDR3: CASSLEGTGLGEQFF. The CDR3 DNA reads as TGTGCCAGCAGCTTGGAAGGAACAGGGTTGGGTGAGCAGTTCTTC.

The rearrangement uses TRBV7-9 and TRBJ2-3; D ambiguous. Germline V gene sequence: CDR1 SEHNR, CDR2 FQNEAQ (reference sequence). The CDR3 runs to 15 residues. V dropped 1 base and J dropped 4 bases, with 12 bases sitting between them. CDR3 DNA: TGTGCCAGCAGCTTAGTCGCTAGTTGGCCAGATACGCAGTATTTT. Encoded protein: CASSLVASWPDTQYF.

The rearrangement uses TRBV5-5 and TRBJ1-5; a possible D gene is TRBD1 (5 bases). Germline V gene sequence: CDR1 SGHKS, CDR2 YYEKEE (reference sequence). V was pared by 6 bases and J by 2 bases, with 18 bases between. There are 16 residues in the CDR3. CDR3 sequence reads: CASKDILGMGNQPQHF. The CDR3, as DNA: TGTGCCAGCAAGGACATCCTGGGGATGGGCAATCAGCCCCAGCATTTT.

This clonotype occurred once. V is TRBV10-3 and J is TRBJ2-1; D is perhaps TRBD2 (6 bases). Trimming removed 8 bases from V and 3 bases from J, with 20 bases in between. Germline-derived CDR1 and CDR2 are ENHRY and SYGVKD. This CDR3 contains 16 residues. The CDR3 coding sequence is TGTGCCATCTCTTGGGGCGGGGTGAAATACTACAATGAGCAGTTCTTC. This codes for CAISWGGVKYYNEQFF.

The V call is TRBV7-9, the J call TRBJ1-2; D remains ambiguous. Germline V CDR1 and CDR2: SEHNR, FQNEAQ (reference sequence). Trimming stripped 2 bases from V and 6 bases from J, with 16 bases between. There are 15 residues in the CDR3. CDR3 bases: TGTGCCAGCAGCTTAAGAGGCGAGGACCTAGATGGCTACACCTTC. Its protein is CASSLRGEDLDGYTF. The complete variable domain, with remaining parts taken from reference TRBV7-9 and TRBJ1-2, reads DTGVSQNPRHKITKRGQNVTFRCDPISEHNRLYWYRQTLGQGPEFLTYFQNEAQLEKSRLLSDRFSAERPKGSFSTLEIQRTEQGDSAMYLCASSLRGEDLDGYTFGSGTRLTVV.

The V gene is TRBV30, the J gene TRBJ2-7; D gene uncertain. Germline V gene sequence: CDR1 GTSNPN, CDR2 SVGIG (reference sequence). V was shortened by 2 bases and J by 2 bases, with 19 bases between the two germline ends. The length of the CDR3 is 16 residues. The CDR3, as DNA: TGTGCCTGGAGTTTTGGTTTGGATAGTACCACCTACGAGCAGTACTTC. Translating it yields CAWSFGLDSTTYEQYF.

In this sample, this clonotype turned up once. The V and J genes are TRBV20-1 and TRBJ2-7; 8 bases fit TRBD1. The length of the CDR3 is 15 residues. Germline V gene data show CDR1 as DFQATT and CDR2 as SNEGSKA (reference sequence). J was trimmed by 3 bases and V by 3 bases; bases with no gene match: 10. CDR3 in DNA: TGCAGTGCTAGCGTGCAGGGGGCGAGTCTCTACGAGCAGTACTTC. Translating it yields CSASVQGASLYEQYF.

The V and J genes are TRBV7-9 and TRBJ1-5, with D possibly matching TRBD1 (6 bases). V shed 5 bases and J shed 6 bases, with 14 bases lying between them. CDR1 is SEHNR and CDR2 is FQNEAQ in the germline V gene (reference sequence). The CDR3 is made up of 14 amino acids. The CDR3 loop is CASSQGLGGQPQHF. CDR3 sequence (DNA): TGTGCCAGCAGCCAGGGGCTGGGGGGTCAGCCCCAGCATTTT.

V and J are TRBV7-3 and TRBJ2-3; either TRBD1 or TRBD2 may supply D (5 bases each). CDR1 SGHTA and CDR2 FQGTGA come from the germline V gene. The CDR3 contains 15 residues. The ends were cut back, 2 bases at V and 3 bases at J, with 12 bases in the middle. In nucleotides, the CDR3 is TGTGCCAGCAGCTTACGGGACGGCTCTACAGATACGCAGTATTTT. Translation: CASSLRDGSTDTQYF.

The CDR3 sequence: CASSTGTEAFF. Written as DNA, the CDR3 is TGTGCCAGCAGCACCGGAACTGAAGCTTTCTTT. This rearrangement joins TRBV7-9 to TRBJ1-1; D gene uncertain. This CDR3 has 11 amino acids. CDR1 is SEHNR, CDR2 FQNEAQ, per germline (reference sequence). V lost 5 bases and J lost 5, with 6 bases in between. The variable domain in full, completed from reference TRBV7-9 and TRBJ1-1, reads DTGVSQNPRHKITKRGQNVTFRCDPISEHNRLYWYRQTLGQGPEFLTYFQNEAQLEKSRLLSDRFSAERPKGSFSTLEIQRTEQGDSAMYLCASSTGTEAFFGQGTRLTVV.

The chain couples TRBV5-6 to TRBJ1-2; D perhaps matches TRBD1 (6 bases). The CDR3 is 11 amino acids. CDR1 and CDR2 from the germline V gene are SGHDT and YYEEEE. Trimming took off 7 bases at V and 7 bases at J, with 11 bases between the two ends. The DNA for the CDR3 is TGTGCCAGCCAACAGGGAAGTGGCTACACCTTC. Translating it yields CASQQGSGYTF.

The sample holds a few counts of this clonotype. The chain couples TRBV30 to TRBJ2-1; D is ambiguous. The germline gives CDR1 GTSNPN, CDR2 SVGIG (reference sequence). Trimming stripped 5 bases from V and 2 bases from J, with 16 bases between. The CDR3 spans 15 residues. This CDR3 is CAWASAGEPYNEQFF. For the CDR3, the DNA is TGTGCCTGGGCCTCTGCAGGAGAACCCTACAATGAGCAGTTCTTC.

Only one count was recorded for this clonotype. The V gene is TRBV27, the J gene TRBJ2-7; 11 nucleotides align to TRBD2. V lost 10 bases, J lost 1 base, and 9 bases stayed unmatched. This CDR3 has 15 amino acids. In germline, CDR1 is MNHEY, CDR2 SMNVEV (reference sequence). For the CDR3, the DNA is TGTGCCACTTGTGTTGGGACTAGCGGTTCCTACGAGCAGTACTTC. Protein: CATCVGTSGSYEQYF.

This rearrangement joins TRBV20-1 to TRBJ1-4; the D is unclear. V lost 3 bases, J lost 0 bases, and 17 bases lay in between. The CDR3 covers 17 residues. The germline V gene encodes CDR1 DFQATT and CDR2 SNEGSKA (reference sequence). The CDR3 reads CSASLLGLQATNEKLFF. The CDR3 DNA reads TGCAGTGCTAGTTTGCTCGGTTTACAAGCAACTAATGAAAAACTGTTTTTT.

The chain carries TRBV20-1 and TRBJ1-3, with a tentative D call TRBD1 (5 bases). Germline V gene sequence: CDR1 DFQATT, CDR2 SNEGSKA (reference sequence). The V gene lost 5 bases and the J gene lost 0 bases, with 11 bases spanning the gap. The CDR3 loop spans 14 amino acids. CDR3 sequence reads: CSALAQGSGNTIYF. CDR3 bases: TGCAGTGCTCTGGCCCAGGGCTCTGGAAACACCATATATTTT.

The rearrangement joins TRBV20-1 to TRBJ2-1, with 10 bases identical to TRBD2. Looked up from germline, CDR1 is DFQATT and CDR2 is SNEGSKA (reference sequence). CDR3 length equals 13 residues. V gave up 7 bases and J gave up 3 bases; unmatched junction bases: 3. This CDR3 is CSVLAGIYNEQFF. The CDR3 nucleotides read TGCAGTGTACTAGCGGGGATCTACAATGAGCAGTTCTTC.

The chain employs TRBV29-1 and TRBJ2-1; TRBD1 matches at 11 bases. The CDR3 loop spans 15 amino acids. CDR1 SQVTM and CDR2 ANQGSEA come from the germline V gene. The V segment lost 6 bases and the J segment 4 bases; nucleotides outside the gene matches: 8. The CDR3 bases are TGCAGCGTAGATCGTGGACAGGGGGCGTACAATGAGCAGTTCTTC. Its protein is CSVDRGQGAYNEQFF.

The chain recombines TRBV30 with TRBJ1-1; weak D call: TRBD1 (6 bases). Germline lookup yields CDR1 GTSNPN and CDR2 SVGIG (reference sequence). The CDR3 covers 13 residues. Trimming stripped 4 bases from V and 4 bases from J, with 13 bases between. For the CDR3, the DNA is TGTGCCTGGATTATTTTGGGGGCCACTGAAGCTTTCTTT. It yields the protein CAWIILGATEAFF.

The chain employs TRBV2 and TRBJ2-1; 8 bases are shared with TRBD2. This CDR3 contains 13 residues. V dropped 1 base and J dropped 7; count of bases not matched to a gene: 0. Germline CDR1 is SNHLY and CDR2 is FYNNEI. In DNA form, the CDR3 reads TGTGCCAGCAGTGAAGGCGGGGGGAATGAGCAGTTCTTC. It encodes CASSEGGGNEQFF.

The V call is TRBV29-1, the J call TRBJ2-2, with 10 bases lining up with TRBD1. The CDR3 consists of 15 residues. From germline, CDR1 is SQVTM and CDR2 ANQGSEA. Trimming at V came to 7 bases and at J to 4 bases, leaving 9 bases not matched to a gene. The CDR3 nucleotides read TGCAGCGCTGCGGGACAGGGGATAGGCACCGGGGAGCTGTTTTTT. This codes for CSAAGQGIGTGELFF.

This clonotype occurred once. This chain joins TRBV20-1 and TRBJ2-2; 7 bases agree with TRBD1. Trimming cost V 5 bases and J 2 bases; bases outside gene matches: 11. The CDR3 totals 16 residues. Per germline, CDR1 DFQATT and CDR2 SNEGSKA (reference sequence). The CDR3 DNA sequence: TGCAGTGCTCCAACGGGGACAGCTTACAACACCGGGGAGCTGTTTTTT. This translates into CSAPTGTAYNTGELFF.

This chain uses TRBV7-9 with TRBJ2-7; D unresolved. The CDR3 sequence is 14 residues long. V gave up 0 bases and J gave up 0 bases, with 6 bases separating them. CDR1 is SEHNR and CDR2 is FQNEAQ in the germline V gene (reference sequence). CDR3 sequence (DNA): TGTGCCAGCAGCTTAGCGCCGAACTCCTACGAGCAGTACTTC. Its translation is CASSLAPNSYEQYF.

CDR3 in amino acids: CASNRGGEGGNTEAFF. The DNA of the CDR3 is TGTGCCTCCAATCGAGGGGGGGAAGGAGGAAACACTGAAGCTTTCTTT. The J gene is TRBJ1-1, the V gene TRBV2, with D perhaps matching TRBD1 (6 bases). From germline, CDR1 is SNHLY and CDR2 FYNNEI. The V end lost 11 bases, the J end lost 2 bases, and 24 bases lay between the germline ends. The CDR3 length is 16 residues.

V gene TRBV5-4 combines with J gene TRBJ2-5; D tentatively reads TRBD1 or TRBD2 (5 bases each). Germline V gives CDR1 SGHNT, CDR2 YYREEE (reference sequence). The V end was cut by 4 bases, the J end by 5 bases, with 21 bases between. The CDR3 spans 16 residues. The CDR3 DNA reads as TGTGCCAGCAGCCTGCCCTGGGACCCCAATGGGGAGACCCAGTACTTC. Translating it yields CASSLPWDPNGETQYF.

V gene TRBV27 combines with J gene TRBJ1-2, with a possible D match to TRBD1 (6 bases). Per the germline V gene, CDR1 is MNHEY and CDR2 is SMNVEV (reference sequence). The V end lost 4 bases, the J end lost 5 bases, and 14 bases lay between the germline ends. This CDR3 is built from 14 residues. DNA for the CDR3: TGTGCCAGCAGTTCCGATCCACAGGGATATGGCTACACCTTC. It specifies CASSSDPQGYGYTF.

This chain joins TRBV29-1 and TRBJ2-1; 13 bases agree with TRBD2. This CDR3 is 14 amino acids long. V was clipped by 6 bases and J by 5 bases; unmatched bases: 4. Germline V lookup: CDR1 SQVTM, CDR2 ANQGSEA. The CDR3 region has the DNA TGCAGCGTCGGGACTAGCGGGGTAGACAATGAGCAGTTCTTC. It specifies CSVGTSGVDNEQFF.

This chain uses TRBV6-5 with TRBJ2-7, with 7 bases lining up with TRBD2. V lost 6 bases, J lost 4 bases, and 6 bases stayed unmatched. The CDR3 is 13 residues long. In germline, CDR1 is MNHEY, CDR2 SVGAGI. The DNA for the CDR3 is TGTGCCAGCAGATTTTCAGCGGGGTACGAGCAGTACTTC. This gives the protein CASRFSAGYEQYF.

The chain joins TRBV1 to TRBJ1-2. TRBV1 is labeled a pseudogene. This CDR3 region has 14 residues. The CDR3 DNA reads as TGCACCAGCAGCCAACCCCGAGGAGGCTATGGCTACACCTTC. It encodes CTSSQPRGGYGYTF.

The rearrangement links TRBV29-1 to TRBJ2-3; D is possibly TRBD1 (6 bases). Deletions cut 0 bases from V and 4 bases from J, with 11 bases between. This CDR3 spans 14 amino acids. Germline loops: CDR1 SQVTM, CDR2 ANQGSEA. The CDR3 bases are TGCAGCGTTGAAGAAGCAGGGGCAGCAGATACGCAGTATTTT. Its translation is CSVEEAGAADTQYF.

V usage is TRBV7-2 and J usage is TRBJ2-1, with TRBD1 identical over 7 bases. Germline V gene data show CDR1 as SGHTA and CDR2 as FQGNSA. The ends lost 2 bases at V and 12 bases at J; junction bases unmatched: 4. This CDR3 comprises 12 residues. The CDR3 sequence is CASSLRQGPQFF. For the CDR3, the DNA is TGTGCCAGCAGCTTAAGACAGGGTCCGCAGTTCTTC.